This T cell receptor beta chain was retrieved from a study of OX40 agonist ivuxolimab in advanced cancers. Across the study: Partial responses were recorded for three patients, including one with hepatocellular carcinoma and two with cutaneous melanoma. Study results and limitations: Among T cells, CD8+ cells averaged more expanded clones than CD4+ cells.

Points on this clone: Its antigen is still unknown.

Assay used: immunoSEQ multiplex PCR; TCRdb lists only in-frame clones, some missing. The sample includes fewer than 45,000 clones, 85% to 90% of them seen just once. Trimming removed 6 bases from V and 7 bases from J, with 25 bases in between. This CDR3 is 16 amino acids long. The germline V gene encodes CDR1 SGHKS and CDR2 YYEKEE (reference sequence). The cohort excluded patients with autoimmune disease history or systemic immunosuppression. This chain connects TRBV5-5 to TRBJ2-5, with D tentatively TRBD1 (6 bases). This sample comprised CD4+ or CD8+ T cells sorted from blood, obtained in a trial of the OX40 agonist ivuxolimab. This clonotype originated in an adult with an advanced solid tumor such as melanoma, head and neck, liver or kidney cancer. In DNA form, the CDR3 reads TGTGCCAGCATCCGGATGAACAGGGAACCCAGGGGGACCCAGTACTTC. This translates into CASIRMNREPRGTQYF.